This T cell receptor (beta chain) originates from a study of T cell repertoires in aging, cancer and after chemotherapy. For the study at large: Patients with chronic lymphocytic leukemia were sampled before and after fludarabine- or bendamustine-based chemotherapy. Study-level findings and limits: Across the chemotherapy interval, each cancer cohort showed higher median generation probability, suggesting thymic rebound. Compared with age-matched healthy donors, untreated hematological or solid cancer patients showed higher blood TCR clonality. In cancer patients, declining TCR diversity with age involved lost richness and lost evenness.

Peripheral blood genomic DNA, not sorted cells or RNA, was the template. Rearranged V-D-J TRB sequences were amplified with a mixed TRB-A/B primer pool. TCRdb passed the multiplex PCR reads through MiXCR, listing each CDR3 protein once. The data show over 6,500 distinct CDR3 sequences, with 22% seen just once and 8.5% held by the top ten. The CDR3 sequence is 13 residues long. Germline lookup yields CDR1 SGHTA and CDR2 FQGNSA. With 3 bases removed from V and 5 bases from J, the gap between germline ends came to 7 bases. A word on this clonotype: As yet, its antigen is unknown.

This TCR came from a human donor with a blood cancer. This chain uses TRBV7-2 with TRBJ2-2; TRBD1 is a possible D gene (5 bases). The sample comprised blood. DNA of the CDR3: TGTGCCAGCAGCTTTAGGGGAACCGGGGAGCTGTTTTTT. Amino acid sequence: CASSFRGTGELFF.